The present TCR beta chain was sequenced within a study of OX40 agonist ivuxolimab in advanced cancers. The overall study: Of the participants, more than 35% had some prior anti-PD-1, anti-PD-L1 or anti-CTLA-4 therapy, which was allowed. General study findings and limits: The expanded peripheral T cells' antigen specificity was not determined. There was clonal expansion of CD4+ and CD8+ blood T cells by week 6 at 0.1 to 3.0 mg/kg. Clonal expansion in partial responders at 0.1-3.0 mg/kg ranked among the lowest.

In regard to this clone: The antigen is undetermined.

CDR1 is KGHSH, CDR2 LQKENI, per germline. The CDR3 is 13 amino acids. Trimming removed 3 bases from V and 4 bases from J, with 7 bases in between. Some clones are missing from TCRdb's copy, which holds only in-frame ones; the method was immunoSEQ multiplex PCR. Of about 96,000 clones listed, 70% to 85% are singletons. This sequence was found in an adult with an advanced solid tumor such as melanoma, head and neck, liver or kidney cancer. This chain joins TRBV18 and TRBJ2-1; no reliable D call. Sequenced here: CD4+ or CD8+ T cells sorted from blood, sampled in a trial of the OX40 agonist ivuxolimab. The DNA for the CDR3 is TGTGCCAGCTCACCTCAACGTTACAATGAGCAGTTCTTC. This codes for CASSPQRYNEQFF.